This T cell receptor beta chain originates from a study of breast tumors, draining lymph nodes, adjacent tissues. Trimming removed 5 bases from V and 1 base from J, with 14 bases in between. Germline V gene sequence: CDR1 SEHNR, CDR2 FQNEAQ (reference sequence). This CDR3 is built from 15 residues. At least ten counts were recorded for this clonotype. The lymph nodes were axillary draining lymph nodes from breast cancer patients. MiXCR, run by TCRdb on the multiplex PCR reads, gives a single entry per CDR3 protein. The repertoire holds some 110,000 distinct CDR3 sequences, with 30% as singletons. The receptor was derived from a female donor with breast cancer. Some clones in this sample may be carry-over from other donors' samples. The sample consisted of axillary lymph node tissue. The chain joins TRBV7-9 to TRBJ1-2; a possible D gene is TRBD1 (6 bases). CDR3 DNA sequence: TGTGCCAGCAGCACTAGCAGGACAGTTAACTATGGCTACACCTTC. Amino acids: CASSTSRTVNYGYTF.